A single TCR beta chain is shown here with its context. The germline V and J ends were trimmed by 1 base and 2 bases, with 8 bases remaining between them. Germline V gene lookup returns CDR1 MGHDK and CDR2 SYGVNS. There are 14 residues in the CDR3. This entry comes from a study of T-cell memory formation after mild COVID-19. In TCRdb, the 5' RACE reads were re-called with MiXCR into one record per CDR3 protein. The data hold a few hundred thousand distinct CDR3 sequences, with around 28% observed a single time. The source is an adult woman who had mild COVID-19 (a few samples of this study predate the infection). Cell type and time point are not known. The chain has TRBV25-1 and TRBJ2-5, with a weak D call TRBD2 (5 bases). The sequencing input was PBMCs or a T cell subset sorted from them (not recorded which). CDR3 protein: CASSELEAQETQYF. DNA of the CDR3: TGTGCCAGCAGTGAATTGGAGGCTCAAGAGACCCAGTACTTC. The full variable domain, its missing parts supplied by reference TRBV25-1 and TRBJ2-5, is EADIYQTPRYLVIGTGKKITLECSQTMGHDKMYWYQQDPGMELHLIHYSYGVNSTEKGDLSSESTVSRIRTEHFPLTLESARPSHTSQYLCASSELEAQETQYFGPGTRLLVL.